This T cell receptor beta chain was observed in a study of blood T cell repertoires in COVID-19 (dated by TCRdb to about 2020). A note on the overall study: Samples covering the acute and convalescent phases of COVID-19 were provided by collaborators in the United States, Italy and Spain. HLA class I and class II types, where available, came from metadata supplied by the sample provider rather than from assay-based typing. Samples were obtained from the ongoing ImmuneRACE study (first 160 participants) and from 1,254 subjects provided by 6 global collaborators. Subjects who had been exposed to COVID-19, were actively infected with it, or had recovered from it provided the deeply sampled blood TCRbeta repertoires that made up the dataset. The prospective study material was composed of cDNA or gDNA derived from T cells, B-cell-depleted T cells, or PBMCs. A de-identified subject ID, COVID-19 status, age in years and sex were almost always included in the sample metadata. The repertoires were released in a freely available public database meant as a resource for research on the immune response to SARS-CoV-2.

What the work shows at the level of the full study, not this receptor alone: Clinical and demographic metadata were provided uncurated, with the amount varying by source and participant.

As regards this clone: No antigen is known for it. It has no much larger one-base neighbor in the sample; base qualities were not kept.

Enrolling through a virtual design, the prospective study's participants ranged in age from roughly 18 to 90 years and lived across 24 United States geographic areas. To assign participants to cohorts, the prospective study relied on clinical history that participants themselves reported in a screening survey and a study questionnaire. Recovered participants in ImmuneRACE Cohort 3 were defined as having two consecutive negative NP/OP PCR tests, clearance from a healthcare professional, or resolution of symptoms. In the prospective study, mobile phlebotomists collected whole blood, serum and a nasopharyngeal or oropharyngeal swab from each participant. Participants in the prospective study had the option to provide additional blood draws and questionnaires over a roughly 2-month period. Before DNA extraction, prospective study blood samples were shipped either frozen or at room temperature. TCRbeta CDR3 regions were amplified from genomic DNA using the immunoSEQ Assay, a bias-controlled multiplex PCR. The paper's processing steps were these. The number of nucleated cells in each sample was estimated from the amplification of reference gene primers within the assay. To quantify the absolute abundance of each unique TCRbeta CDR3 rearrangement, sequence reads were collapsed and filtered. For each sample, productive Simpson clonality was calculated as the square root of Simpson's diversity index over productive rearrangements. Held by TCRdb, this immuneACCESS table contains in-frame sequences only and omits some clones. Under half of the omission traces to an unresolved V gene where checked; the cause of the rest is unknown. The DNA gave D and trimming, while V, J and clone size come from that table. This sample holds more than 250,000 clones; around 90% were observed only once. About 5.7% of the sample goes to the ten largest clones.

Sequencing used PBMCs or T cells enriched from blood (not recorded which). The TCR originated in a woman aged 35 to 49 who had recovered from COVID-19.

Here the CDR3 is given as CASSLDAGNTIYF. The sequenced DNA: TGTGCCAGCAGCTTAGACGCGGGAAACACCATATATTTT. The chain employs TRBV7-8 and TRBJ1-3; too little of a D gene remains to name it. The germline V gene supplies CDR1 SGHVS and CDR2 FQNEAQ. V is cut by 1 base and J by 4 bases, and the space between the germline ends is 5 bases. The CDR3, from cysteine to phenylalanine, totals 13 residues. Just the 39-base CDR3 DNA is kept, in frame starting at base 1.